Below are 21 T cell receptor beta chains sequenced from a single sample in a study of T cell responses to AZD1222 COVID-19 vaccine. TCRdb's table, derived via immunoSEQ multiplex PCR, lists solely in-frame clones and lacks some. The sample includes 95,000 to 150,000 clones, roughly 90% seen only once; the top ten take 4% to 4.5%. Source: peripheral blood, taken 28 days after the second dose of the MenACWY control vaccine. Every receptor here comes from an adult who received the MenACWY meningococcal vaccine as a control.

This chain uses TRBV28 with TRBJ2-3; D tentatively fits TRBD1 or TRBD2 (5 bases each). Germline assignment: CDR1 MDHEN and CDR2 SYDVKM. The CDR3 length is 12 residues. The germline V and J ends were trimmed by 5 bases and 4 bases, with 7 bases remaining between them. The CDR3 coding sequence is TGTGCCAGCAGTGGGGACCCAGATACGCAGTATTTT. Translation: CASSGDPDTQYF.

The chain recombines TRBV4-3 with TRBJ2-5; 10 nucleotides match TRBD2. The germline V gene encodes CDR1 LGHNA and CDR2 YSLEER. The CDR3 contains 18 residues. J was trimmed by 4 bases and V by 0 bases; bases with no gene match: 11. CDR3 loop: CASSQDPSGGPSGETQYF. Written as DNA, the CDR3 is TGCGCCAGCAGCCAAGACCCTAGCGGGGGACCCTCGGGAGAGACCCAGTACTTC.

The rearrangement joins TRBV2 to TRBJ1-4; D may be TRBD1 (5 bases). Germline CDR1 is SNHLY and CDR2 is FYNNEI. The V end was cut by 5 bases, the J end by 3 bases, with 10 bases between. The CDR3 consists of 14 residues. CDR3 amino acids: CASSTGTSNEKLFF. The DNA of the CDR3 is TGTGCCAGCAGTACCGGGACGTCTAATGAAAAACTGTTTTTT. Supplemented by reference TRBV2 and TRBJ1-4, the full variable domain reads EPEVTQTPSHQVTQMGQEVILRCVPISNHLYFYWYRQILGQKVEFLVSFYNNEISEKSEIFDDQFSVERPDGSNFTLKIRSTKLEDSAMYFCASSTGTSNEKLFFGSGTQLSVL.

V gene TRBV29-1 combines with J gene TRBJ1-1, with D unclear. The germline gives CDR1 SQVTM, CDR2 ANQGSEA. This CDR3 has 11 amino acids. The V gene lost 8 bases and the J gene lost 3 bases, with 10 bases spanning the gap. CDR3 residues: CSIVGYTEAFF. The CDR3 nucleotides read TGCAGCATCGTAGGGTACACTGAAGCTTTCTTT.

CDR3 nucleotide sequence: TGTGCCAGCAGCCCAACGACAGGCAATCTTGGAAACACCATATATTTT. Its protein is CASSPTTGNLGNTIYF. The chain uses TRBV7-9 and TRBJ1-3; D may be TRBD1 (6 bases). Germline V gene data show CDR1 as SEHNR and CDR2 as FQNEAQ (reference sequence). The CDR3 covers 16 residues. Trimming took off 5 bases at V and 3 bases at J, with 17 bases between the two ends.

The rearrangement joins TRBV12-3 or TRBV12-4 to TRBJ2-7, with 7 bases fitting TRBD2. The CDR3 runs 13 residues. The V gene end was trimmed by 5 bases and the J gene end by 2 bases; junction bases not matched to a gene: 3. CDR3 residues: CASSREAPYEQYF. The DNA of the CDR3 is TGTGCCAGCAGTCGGGAGGCGCCCTACGAGCAGTACTTC.

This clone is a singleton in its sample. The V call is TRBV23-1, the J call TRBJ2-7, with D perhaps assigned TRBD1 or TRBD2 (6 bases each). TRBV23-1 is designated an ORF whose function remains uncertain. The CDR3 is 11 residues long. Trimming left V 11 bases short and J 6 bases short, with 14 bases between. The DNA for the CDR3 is TGCGCCCGCCCCGGGGGCGGCGAGCAGTACGTC. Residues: CARPGGGEQYV.

CDR3 residues: CASSSGQGPQETQYF. The DNA for the CDR3 is TGCGCCAGCAGCTCCGGACAGGGACCCCAAGAGACCCAGTACTTC. The chain couples TRBV5-1 to TRBJ2-5, with 8 bases aligning to TRBD1. Germline assignment: CDR1 SGHRS and CDR2 YFSETQ. V was pared by 3 bases and J by 1 base, with 5 bases of the junction left unmatched. This CDR3 spans 15 amino acids.

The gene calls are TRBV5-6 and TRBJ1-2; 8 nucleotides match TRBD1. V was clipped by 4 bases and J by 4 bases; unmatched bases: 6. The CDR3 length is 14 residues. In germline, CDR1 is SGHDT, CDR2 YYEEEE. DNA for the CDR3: TGTGCCAGCAGCGCGGACAGGGCCCTCTATGGCTACACCTTC. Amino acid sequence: CASSADRALYGYTF.

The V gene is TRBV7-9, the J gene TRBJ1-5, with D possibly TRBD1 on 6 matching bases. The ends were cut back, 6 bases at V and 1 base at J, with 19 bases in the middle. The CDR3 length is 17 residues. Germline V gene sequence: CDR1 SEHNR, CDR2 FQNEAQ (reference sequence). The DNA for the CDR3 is TGTGCCAGCAGTCGGCCCACAGGGTTTCAAAGCAATCAGCCCCAGCATTTT. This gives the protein CASSRPTGFQSNQPQHF.

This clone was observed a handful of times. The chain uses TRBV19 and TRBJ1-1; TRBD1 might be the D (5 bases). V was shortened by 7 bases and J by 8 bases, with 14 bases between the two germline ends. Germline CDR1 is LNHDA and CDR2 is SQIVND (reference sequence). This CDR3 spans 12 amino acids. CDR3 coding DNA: TGTGCCAGTAATTTTCCGCGGGACGAAGCTTTCTTT. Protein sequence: CASNFPRDEAFF.

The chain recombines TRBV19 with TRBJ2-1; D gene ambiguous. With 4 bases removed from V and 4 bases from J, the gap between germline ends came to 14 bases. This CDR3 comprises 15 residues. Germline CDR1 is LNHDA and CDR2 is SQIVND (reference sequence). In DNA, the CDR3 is TGTGCCAGTAGTAAATACACGACGTTATACAATGAGCAGTTCTTC. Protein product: CASSKYTTLYNEQFF.

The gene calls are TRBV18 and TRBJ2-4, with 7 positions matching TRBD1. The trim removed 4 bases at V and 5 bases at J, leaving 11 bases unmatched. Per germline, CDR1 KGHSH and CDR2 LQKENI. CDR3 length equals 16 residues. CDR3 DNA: TGTGCCAGCTCACAACAGGGGAAGGAGTTTCAAAACATTCAGTACTTC. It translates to CASSQQGKEFQNIQYF.

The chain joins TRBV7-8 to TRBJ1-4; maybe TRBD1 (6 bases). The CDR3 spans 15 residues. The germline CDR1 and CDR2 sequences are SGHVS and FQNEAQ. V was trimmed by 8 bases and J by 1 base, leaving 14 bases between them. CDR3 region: CASCLQGGTNEKLFF. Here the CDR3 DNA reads TGTGCCAGCTGCCTACAGGGTGGAACTAATGAAAAACTGTTTTTT. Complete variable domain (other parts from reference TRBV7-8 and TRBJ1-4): GAGVSQSPRYKVAKRGQDVALRCDPISGHVSLFWYQQALGQGPEFLTYFQNEAQLDKSGLPSDRFFAERPEGSVSTLKIQRTQQEDSAVYLCASCLQGGTNEKLFFGSGTQLSVL.

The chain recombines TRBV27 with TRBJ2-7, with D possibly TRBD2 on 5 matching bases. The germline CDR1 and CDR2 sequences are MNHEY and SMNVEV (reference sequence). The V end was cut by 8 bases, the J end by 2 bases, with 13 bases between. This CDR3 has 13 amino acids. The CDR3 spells CASGHRGTYEQYF. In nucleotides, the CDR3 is TGTGCCAGCGGTCACCGGGGAACCTACGAGCAGTACTTC.

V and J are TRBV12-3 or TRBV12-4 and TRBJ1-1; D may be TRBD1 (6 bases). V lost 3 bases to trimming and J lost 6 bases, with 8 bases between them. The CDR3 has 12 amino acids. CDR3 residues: CASSLKGAEAFF. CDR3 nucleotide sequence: TGTGCCAGCAGTTTGAAGGGGGCTGAAGCTTTCTTT.

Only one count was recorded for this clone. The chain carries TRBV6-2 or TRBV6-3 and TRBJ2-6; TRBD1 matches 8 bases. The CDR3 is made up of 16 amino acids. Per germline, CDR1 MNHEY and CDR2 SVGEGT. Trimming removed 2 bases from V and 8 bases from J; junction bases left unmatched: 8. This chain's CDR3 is CASSYRGTGPPNVLTF. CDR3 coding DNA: TGTGCCAGCAGTTACCGGGGGACAGGACCCCCCAACGTCCTGACTTTC.

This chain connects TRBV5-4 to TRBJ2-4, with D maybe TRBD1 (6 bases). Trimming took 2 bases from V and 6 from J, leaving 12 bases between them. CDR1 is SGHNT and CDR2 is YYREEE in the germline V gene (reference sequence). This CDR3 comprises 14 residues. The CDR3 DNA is TGTGCCAGCAGCTTACAGGGCCTGGGAAACATTCAGTACTTC. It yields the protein CASSLQGLGNIQYF.

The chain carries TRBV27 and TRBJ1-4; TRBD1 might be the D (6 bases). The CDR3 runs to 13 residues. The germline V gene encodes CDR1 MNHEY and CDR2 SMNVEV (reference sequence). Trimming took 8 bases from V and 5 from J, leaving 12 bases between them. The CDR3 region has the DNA TGTGCCAGCCGTAGGACAGAGAATGAAAAACTGTTTTTT. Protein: CASRRTENEKLFF.

The CDR3 protein is CASISTRLAGENEQFF. The CDR3 DNA follows: TGTGCCAGTATTAGTACGCGGCTAGCGGGAGAAAATGAGCAGTTCTTC. The genes are TRBV19 and TRBJ2-1; 10 bases match TRBD2. Germline values: CDR1 LNHDA, CDR2 SQIVND (reference sequence). CDR3 length: 16 amino acids. With 7 bases clipped from V and 7 bases from J, the junction kept 13 bases outside the gene matches.

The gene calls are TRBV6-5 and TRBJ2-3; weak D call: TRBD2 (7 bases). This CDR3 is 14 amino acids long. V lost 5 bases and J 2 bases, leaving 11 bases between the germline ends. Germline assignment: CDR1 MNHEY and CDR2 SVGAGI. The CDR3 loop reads CASSQGRATDTQYF. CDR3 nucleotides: TGTGCCAGCAGTCAGGGGAGGGCCACAGATACGCAGTATTTT.